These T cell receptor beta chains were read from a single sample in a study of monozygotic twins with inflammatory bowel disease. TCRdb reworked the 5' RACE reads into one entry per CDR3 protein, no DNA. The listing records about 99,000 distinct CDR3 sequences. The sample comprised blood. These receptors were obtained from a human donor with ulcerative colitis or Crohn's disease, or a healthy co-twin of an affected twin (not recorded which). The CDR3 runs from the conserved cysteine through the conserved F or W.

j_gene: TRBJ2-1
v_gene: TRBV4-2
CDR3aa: CASWDRENNEQFF

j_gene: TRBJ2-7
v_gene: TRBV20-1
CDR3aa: CSARASGGAPEQYF

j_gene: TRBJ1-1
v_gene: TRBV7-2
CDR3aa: CASSLDRETEAFF

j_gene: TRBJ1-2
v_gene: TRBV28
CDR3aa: CASSSQGHGYTF

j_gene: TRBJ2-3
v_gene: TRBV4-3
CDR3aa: CASSQDPGGADTQYF

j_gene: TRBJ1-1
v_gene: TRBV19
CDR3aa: CASSYTLNTEAFF

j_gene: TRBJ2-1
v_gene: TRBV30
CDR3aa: CAGEPGPYNEQFF

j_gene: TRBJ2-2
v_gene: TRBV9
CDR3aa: CASRAGGRGNTGELFF

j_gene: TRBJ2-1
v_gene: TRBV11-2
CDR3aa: CASSLVGATSQMSIAPEQFF

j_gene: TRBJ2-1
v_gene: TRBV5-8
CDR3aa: CASSLASGGWYNEQFF

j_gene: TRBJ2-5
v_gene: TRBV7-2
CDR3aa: CASSLSGTSAKSGTQYF

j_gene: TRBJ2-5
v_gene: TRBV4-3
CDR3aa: CASSQTWRGNQETQYF

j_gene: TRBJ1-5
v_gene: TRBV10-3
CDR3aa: CAISEGTRNQPQHF

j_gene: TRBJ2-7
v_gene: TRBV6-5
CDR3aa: CASSYLTSAAMYF

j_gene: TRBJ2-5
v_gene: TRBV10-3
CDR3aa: CAIAISDGTPLGYQETQYF

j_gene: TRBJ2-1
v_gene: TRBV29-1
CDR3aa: CSVGKGIAGAPYNEQFF

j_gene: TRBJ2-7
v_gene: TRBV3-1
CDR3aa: CASSQGGGVEQYF

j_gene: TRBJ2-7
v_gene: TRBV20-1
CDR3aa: CSARGGQGAYEQYF

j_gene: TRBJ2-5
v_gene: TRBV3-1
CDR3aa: CASSQWIAGIRQETQYF

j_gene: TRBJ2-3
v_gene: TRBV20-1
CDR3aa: CSASALAHNTDTQYF

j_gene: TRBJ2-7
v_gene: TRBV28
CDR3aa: CASSSQGEVQYEQYF

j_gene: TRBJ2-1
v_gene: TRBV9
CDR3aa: CASSVGLNEQFF

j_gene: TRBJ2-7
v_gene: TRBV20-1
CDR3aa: CSATDRTYEQYF

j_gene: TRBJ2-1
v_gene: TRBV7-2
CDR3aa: CASSPQRYNEQFF

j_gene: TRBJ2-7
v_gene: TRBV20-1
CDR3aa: CSARASGPPPYEQYF

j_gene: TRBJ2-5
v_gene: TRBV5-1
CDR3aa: CASSLLLGRQETQYF

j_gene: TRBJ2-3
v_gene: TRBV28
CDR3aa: CASSSIAGETDTQYF

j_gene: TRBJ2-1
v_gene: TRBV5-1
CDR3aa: CASSLALSSYNEQFF

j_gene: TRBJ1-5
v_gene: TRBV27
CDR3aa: CASSLWQGPDQPQHF